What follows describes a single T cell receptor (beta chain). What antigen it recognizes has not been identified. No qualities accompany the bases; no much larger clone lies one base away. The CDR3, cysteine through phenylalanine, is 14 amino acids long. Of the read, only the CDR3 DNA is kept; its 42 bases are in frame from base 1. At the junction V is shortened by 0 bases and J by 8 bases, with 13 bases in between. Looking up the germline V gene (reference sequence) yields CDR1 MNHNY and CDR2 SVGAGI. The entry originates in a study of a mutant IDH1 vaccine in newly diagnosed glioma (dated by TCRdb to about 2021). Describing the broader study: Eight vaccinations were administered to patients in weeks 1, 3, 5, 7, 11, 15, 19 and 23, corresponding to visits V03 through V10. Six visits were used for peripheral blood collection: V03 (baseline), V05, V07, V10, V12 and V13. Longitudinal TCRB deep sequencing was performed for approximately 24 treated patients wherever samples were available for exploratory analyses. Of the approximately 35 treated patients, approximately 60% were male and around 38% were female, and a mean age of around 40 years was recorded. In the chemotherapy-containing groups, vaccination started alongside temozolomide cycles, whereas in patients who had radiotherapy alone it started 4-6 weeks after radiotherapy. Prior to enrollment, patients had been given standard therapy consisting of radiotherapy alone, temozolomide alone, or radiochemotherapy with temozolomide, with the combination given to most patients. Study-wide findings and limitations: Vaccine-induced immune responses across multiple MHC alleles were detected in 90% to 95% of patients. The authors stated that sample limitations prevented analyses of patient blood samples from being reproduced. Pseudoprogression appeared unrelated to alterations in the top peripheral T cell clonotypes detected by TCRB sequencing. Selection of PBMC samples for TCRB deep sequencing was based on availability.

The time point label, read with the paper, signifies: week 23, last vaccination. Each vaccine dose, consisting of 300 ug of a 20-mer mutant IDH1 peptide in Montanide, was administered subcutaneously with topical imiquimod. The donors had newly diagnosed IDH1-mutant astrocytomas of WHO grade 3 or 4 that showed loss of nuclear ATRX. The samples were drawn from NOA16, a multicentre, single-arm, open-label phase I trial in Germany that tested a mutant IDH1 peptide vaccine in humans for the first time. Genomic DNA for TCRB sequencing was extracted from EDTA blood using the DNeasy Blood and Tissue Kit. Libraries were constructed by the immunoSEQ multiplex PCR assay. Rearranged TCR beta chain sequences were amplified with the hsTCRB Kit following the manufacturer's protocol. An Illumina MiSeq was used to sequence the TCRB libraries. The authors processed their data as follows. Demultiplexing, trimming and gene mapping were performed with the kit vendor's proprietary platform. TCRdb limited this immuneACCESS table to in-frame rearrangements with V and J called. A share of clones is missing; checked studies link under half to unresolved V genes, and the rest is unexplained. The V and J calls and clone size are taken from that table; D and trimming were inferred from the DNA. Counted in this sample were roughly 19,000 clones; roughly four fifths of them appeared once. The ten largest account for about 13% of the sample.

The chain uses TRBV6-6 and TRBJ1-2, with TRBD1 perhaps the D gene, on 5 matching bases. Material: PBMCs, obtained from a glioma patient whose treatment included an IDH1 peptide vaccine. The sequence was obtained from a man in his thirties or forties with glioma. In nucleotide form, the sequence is TGTGCCAGCAGTTACTCGGGCAGGGTGGACGGCTACACCTTC. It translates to CASSYSGRVDGYTF.